One sample yielded the 2 T cell receptor beta chains listed below, sequenced in a study of CD8+ T cells in alopecia areata. Roughly 5 patients' sorted CD4+ cells yielded CD25+CD127- cells. Extracted RNA was reverse transcribed, and the resulting cDNA served as sequencing template. Clones were sequenced by immunoSEQ multiplex PCR, and TCRdb holds only the in-frame ones, with some missing. The sample carries fewer than 40,000 clones, around half recorded once. The sample taken for sequencing was CD4+ Tregs sorted from blood. The source is a human donor with alopecia areata.

This clone was seen a few times. The chain links TRBV15 to TRBJ1-1; 8 nucleotides align to TRBD1. The CDR3 consists of 14 residues. V was clipped by 5 bases and J by 4 bases; unmatched bases: 6. Germline V lookup: CDR1 LNHNV, CDR2 YYDKDF (reference sequence). CDR3 amino acids: CATSRTGGITEAFF. Written as DNA, the CDR3 is TGTGCCACCAGCCGCACAGGGGGTATCACTGAAGCTTTCTTT.

V and J are TRBV11-2 and TRBJ2-3, with no clear D. This CDR3 spans 14 amino acids. The V gene lost 3 bases and the J gene lost 8 bases, with 15 bases spanning the gap. Germline V gene sequence: CDR1 SGHAT, CDR2 FQNNGV. CDR3 region: CASSLGTGVGTQYF. The CDR3 DNA reads as TGTGCCAGCAGCTTGGGTACTGGGGTGGGTACGCAGTATTTT.